The rows below give T cell receptor beta chains drawn from one sample of a study of blood T cell repertoires in COVID-19. This table comes from immunoSEQ multiplex PCR, and its TCRdb copy is limited to in-frame clones, with some not included. In the table there are some 370,000 clones, about 90% of which are singletons. The sample comprised peripheral blood. The receptors come from a woman in her thirties with COVID-19, enrolled during active disease. Both conserved end residues are part of each CDR3. Each record gives: D gene, V gene, J gene, CDR3 protein. A D gene is named only where the DNA matches it firmly.

D gene: .; V gene: TRBV5-1; J gene: TRBJ1-4; CDR3 protein: CASSLDGLWEEKLFF
D gene: .; V gene: TRBV13; J gene: TRBJ1-4; CDR3 protein: CASSLGDTLTATNEKLFF
D gene: TRBD2; V gene: TRBV9; J gene: TRBJ2-1; CDR3 protein: CASSVDVAGGPVNEQFF
D gene: TRBD1; V gene: TRBV24-1; J gene: TRBJ1-4; CDR3 protein: CATSEPTGGSEKLFF
D gene: .; V gene: TRBV4-1; J gene: TRBJ1-6; CDR3 protein: CASSRTGGGVSPLHF
D gene: TRBD1; V gene: TRBV19; J gene: TRBJ1-5; CDR3 protein: CASRNRGVSNQPQHF
D gene: TRBD1; V gene: TRBV29-1; J gene: TRBJ2-1; CDR3 protein: CSVEGLNRGTYNEQFF
D gene: .; V gene: TRBV11-2; J gene: TRBJ2-3; CDR3 protein: CASSFAVGETDTQYF
D gene: .; V gene: TRBV7-6; J gene: TRBJ2-7; CDR3 protein: CASSLEGGASSYEQYF
D gene: TRBD2; V gene: TRBV7-2; J gene: TRBJ2-3; CDR3 protein: CASSSSSGSTDTQYF
D gene: TRBD2; V gene: TRBV6-1; J gene: TRBJ2-1; CDR3 protein: CASSVLAGISYNEQFF
D gene: TRBD1; V gene: TRBV15; J gene: TRBJ2-5; CDR3 protein: CATSRSVPQGVSETQYF
D gene: .; V gene: TRBV4-1; J gene: TRBJ2-1; CDR3 protein: CASSPPLVSEQFF
D gene: .; V gene: TRBV7-2; J gene: TRBJ1-3; CDR3 protein: CASSLSGLRGNTIYF
D gene: TRBD1; V gene: TRBV27; J gene: TRBJ1-6; CDR3 protein: CASSFKGASPLHF
D gene: .; V gene: TRBV7-9; J gene: TRBJ2-2; CDR3 protein: CASSLAPGPGELFF
D gene: .; V gene: TRBV6-1; J gene: TRBJ2-7; CDR3 protein: CASSELTGLSYEQYF
D gene: .; V gene: TRBV6-1; J gene: TRBJ2-3; CDR3 protein: CASSEDSGADTQYF
D gene: .; V gene: TRBV10-3; J gene: TRBJ1-2; CDR3 protein: CAIKGVYGYTF
D gene: .; V gene: TRBV12-3/TRBV12-4; J gene: TRBJ2-2; CDR3 protein: CASSTIGAGELFF
D gene: TRBD2; V gene: TRBV30; J gene: TRBJ2-7; CDR3 protein: CAGWSGRSSEQYF
D gene: .; V gene: TRBV5-4; J gene: TRBJ2-1; CDR3 protein: CASSLYAYNEQFF
D gene: TRBD1; V gene: TRBV28; J gene: TRBJ1-2; CDR3 protein: CASSPGGGFYGYTF
D gene: TRBD2; V gene: TRBV25-1; J gene: TRBJ2-5; CDR3 protein: CASTNKGGTSVRETQYF
D gene: .; V gene: TRBV19; J gene: TRBJ1-4; CDR3 protein: CASSMGRANEKLFF
D gene: .; V gene: TRBV21-1; J gene: TRBJ1-1; CDR3 protein: CASRAGPEAFF
D gene: TRBD1; V gene: TRBV29-1; J gene: TRBJ2-3; CDR3 protein: CSEQGNTDTQYF
D gene: .; V gene: TRBV11-2; J gene: TRBJ1-1; CDR3 protein: CACGGIGTEAFF
D gene: .; V gene: TRBV3-1/TRBV3-2; J gene: TRBJ2-1; CDR3 protein: CASSQVLARGEQFF
D gene: .; V gene: TRBV20-1; J gene: TRBJ2-3; CDR3 protein: CSAQARDTQYF
D gene: .; V gene: TRBV5-1; J gene: TRBJ2-7; CDR3 protein: CASSLGDNIAYEQYF
D gene: .; V gene: TRBV29-1; J gene: TRBJ2-3; CDR3 protein: CSVASGTTDTQYF
D gene: .; V gene: TRBV12-3/TRBV12-4; J gene: TRBJ2-7; CDR3 protein: CASSLQDSYEQYF
D gene: .; V gene: TRBV27; J gene: TRBJ2-5; CDR3 protein: CASSLSMGDVETQYF
D gene: .; V gene: TRBV24-1; J gene: TRBJ2-1; CDR3 protein: CATSADTINYNEQFF
D gene: .; V gene: TRBV19; J gene: TRBJ1-2; CDR3 protein: CASSTQDSYRGYTF
D gene: TRBD1; V gene: TRBV11-2; J gene: TRBJ2-7; CDR3 protein: CASSPGTGYEQYF
D gene: .; V gene: TRBV4-1; J gene: TRBJ1-4; CDR3 protein: CASSRRREGNEKLFF
D gene: TRBD1; V gene: TRBV20-1; J gene: TRBJ1-1; CDR3 protein: CSASQGANEAFF
D gene: TRBD1; V gene: TRBV27; J gene: TRBJ2-7; CDR3 protein: CASSFSGTDYEQYF
D gene: TRBD2; V gene: TRBV5-4; J gene: TRBJ2-3; CDR3 protein: CASSLSGTSGLNTQYF
D gene: .; V gene: TRBV7-2; J gene: TRBJ1-5; CDR3 protein: CASSLGQYSNQPQHF
D gene: .; V gene: TRBV18; J gene: TRBJ1-2; CDR3 protein: CASSLLPRDNRDYGYTF
D gene: .; V gene: TRBV9; J gene: TRBJ1-2; CDR3 protein: CASSTRGGSYGYTF
D gene: .; V gene: TRBV19; J gene: TRBJ1-5; CDR3 protein: CASSMAKGNQPQHF